The table lists the clone carrying this T cell receptor (beta chain) with a few counts. What it binds is unknown. Researchers amplified the TCR beta CDR3 regions from RNA transcripts. HTBI primers were employed in a first-round RT-PCR of the TCR CDR3. TCRdb fed the multiplex PCR reads into MiXCR, producing one record per CDR3 protein. The sample has 600,000 to 700,000 distinct CDR3 sequences, roughly 45% seen once; the top ten hold roughly 6.5%. The entry originates in a study of T cells in Graves' hyperthyroidism and ophthalmopathy. Study results and caveats: Onset of ophthalmopathy came a median roughly 6.5 months after the model predicted it. The majority of expanded thyroid clonotypes above 0.001 also appeared in blood.

The germline V gene has CDR1 SGDLS and CDR2 YYNGEE. The CDR3 runs 14 residues. Trimming pared 0 bases from V and 5 bases from J, leaving 12 bases between. Patients showing uncontrolled infection, other autoimmune disease, pregnancy or lactation were ineligible. Each diagnosis drew on symptoms, thyroxine, TRAb, thyroid ultrasound and orbital computed tomography findings. This sequence originates from an adult man with Graves' disease, either hyperthyroidism or ophthalmopathy (not recorded which). The specimen sequenced was peripheral blood or thyroid tissue (not recorded which). The V gene is TRBV9, the J gene TRBJ2-7; tentatively, D is TRBD2 (7 bases). The CDR3: CASSVAGAGDEQYF. The DNA of the CDR3 is TGTGCCAGCAGCGTAGCGGGGGCGGGGGACGAGCAGTACTTC.